These 7 T cell receptor beta chains share one sample of origin, sequenced in a study of blood T cell repertoires in COVID-19. The protocol was immunoSEQ multiplex PCR, while the TCRdb copy is restricted to in-frame clones and leaves out a portion. This repertoire shows some 41,000 clones, nearly 85% found once; its top ten account for 8% to 10%. Material for sequencing was peripheral blood. The source is a man older than 75 in a cohort sampled during active COVID-19.

The V call is TRBV21-1, the J call TRBJ2-5; the tabulated D call, TRBD1, remains unverified against the DNA. TRBV21-1 is a known pseudogene. The CDR3 is made up of 16 amino acids. CDR3 DNA: TGTGCCAGCAGCAAATCTCGCAGGGGGCTTTGGGAGACCCAGTACTTC. Amino acid sequence: CASSKSRRGLWETQYF.

V and J are TRBV3-1 (or the pseudogene TRBV3-2) and TRBJ2-7; 8 nucleotides align to TRBD2. The V gene's germline CDR1 is LGHDT and CDR2 YNNKEL (reference sequence). This CDR3 is built from 16 residues. With V trimmed by 4 bases and J by 0 bases, 8 bases remained unmatched. The CDR3 loop reads CASSPIPGTSSYEQYF. The CDR3 DNA sequence: TGTGCCAGCAGCCCAATCCCGGGGACTAGCTCCTACGAGCAGTACTTC.

This rearrangement joins TRBV24-1 to TRBJ2-7; 7 positions agree with TRBD2. Per germline, CDR1 KGHDR and CDR2 SFDVKD. Unmatched junction bases numbered 5, after V lost 5 bases and J lost 5 bases. The CDR3 runs to 13 residues. The CDR3 region has the DNA TGTGCCACCAGTGCCGGGACTATCGACGAGCAGTACTTC. Translation gives CATSAGTIDEQYF.

The chain recombines TRBV27 with TRBJ2-3; TRBD2 is a possible D gene (6 bases). The V end lost 6 bases, the J end lost 6 bases, and 25 bases lay between the germline ends. This CDR3 contains 17 residues. The germline CDR1 and CDR2 sequences are MNHEY and SMNVEV (reference sequence). The CDR3 loop is CASRGGKARGFLDTQYF. Here the CDR3 DNA reads TGTGCCAGCAGGGGGGGAAAGGCGCGGGGATTTCTGGATACGCAGTATTTT.

This rearrangement joins TRBV29-1 to TRBJ1-1, with a weak D call TRBD1 (6 bases). V was pared by 4 bases and J by 1 base, with 13 bases between. The CDR3 has 14 amino acids. The germline gives CDR1 SQVTM, CDR2 ANQGSEA. The CDR3 reads CSVGRQVANTEAFF. For the CDR3, the DNA is TGCAGCGTTGGAAGACAGGTAGCGAACACTGAAGCTTTCTTT.

The CDR3 DNA reads TGTGCCTGGAGTGTCCTTTGGGACAGGGAGGACAGTAAGGATGAAAAACTGTTTTTT. Translating it yields CAWSVLWDREDSKDEKLFF. The rearrangement links TRBV30 to TRBJ1-4, with 9 bases identical to TRBD1. CDR1 and CDR2 from the germline V gene are GTSNPN and SVGIG (reference sequence). V shed 0 bases, J shed 6 bases, and the junction held 17 bases outside the gene matches. The length of the CDR3 is 19 residues.

The CDR3 is CASSAAAGGEQFF. The CDR3 DNA reads as TGTGCCAGCAGCGCGGCCGCGGGGGGCGAGCAGTTCTTC. J is TRBJ2-1 and V is TRBV9; 8 bases map to TRBD2. V gave up 3 bases and J gave up 10 bases; unmatched junction bases: 6. Germline V gene lookup returns CDR1 SGDLS and CDR2 YYNGEE. This CDR3 spans 13 amino acids.